The sequence of this T cell receptor beta chain was determined in a study of technical replicates of blood from four donors. Germline V gives CDR1 MGHRA, CDR2 YSYEKL. V shed 2 bases, J shed 4 bases, and the junction held 1 base outside the gene matches. This CDR3 has 15 residues. Assay: immunoSEQ multiplex PCR; the TCRdb copy retains only in-frame clones and omits some. The sample yields about 74,000 clones, 75% to 85% seen once. The chain employs TRBV4-1 and TRBJ2-2, with 10 bases fitting TRBD2. This receptor was obtained from a human donor in good health. Some clones in this sample may be carry-over from other donors' samples. What was sequenced was PBMCs. The CDR3 sequence: CASSQRTSGTGELFF. The CDR3 DNA sequence: TGCGCCAGCAGCCAACGGACTAGCGGCACCGGGGAGCTGTTTTTT.